This T cell receptor (beta chain) came from a study of lung T cells in sarcoidosis with Löfgren's syndrome. One entry per CDR3 protein, called by TCRdb with MiXCR from the reads. The data contain some 19,000 distinct CDR3 sequences, around 20% of them seen just once; the ten biggest clones take up around 0.74%. Study-level findings and limits: Multiple Löfgren's syndrome patients reportedly shared TRAV12-1 and TRBV2 CDR3 motifs. The most expanded V genes in Löfgren's patients were reportedly TRAV12-1 and TRBV2.

The germline CDR1 and CDR2 sequences are DFQATT and SNEGSKA (reference sequence). The ends were cut back, 3 bases at V and 6 bases at J, with 10 bases in the middle. This CDR3 is 12 amino acids long. This clonotype was counted a few times. The antigen is not known. This rearrangement joins TRBV20-1 to TRBJ2-3; D unresolved. The receptor was isolated from a human donor with sarcoidosis (Löfgren's syndrome or another form), or a control subject (not recorded which). The sample consisted of CD4+ T cells from bronchoalveolar lavage. The CDR3 loop reads CSASSIGDTQYF. CDR3 in DNA: TGCAGTGCTAGCTCCATCGGCGATACGCAGTATTTT.